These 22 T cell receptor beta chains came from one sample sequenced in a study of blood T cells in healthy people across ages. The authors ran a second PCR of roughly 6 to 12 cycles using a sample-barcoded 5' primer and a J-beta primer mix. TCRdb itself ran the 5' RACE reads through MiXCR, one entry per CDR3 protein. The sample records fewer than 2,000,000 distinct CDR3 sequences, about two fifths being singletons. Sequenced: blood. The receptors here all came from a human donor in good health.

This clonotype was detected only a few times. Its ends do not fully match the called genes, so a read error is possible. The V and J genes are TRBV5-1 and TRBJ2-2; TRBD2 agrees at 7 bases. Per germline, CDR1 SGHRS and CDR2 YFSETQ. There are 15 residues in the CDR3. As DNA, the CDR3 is TGTGCCAGCAGCCGGAGCGGGGCTAACACCGGGGAGCTGTTTTTT. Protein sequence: CASSRSGANTGELFF. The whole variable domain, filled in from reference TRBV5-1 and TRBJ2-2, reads KAGVTQTPRYLIKTRGQQVTLSCSPISGHRSVSWYQQTPGQGLQFLFEYFSETQRNKGNFPGRFSGRQFSNSRSEMNVSTLELGDSALYLCASSRSGANTGELFFGEGSRLTVL.

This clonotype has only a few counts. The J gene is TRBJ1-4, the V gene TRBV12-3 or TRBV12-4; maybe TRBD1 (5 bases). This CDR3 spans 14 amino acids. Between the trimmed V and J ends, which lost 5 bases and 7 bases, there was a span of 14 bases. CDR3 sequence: CASSPGLGVEKLFF. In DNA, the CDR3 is TGTGCCAGCAGTCCAGGGTTAGGAGTTGAAAAACTGTTTTTT.

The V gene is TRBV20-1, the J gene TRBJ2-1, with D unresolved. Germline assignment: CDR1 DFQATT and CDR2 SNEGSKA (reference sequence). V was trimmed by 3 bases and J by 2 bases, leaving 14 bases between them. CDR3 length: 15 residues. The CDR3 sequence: CSARVDPGAYNEQFF. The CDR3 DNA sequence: TGCAGTGCTAGGGTTGACCCAGGTGCCTACAATGAGCAGTTCTTC.

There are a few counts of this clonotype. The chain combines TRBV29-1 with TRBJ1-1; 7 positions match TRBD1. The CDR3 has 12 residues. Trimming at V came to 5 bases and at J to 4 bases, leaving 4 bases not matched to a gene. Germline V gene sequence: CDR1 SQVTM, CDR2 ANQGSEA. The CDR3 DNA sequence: TGCAGCGTTAACGACAGGGCCACTGAAGCTTTCTTT. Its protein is CSVNDRATEAFF.

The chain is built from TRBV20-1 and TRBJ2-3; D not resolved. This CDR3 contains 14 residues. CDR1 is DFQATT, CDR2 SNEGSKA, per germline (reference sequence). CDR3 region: CSLTSASRTDTQYF. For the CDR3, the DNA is TGCAGCCTTACGTCGGCCTCGCGCACAGATACGCAGTATTTT.

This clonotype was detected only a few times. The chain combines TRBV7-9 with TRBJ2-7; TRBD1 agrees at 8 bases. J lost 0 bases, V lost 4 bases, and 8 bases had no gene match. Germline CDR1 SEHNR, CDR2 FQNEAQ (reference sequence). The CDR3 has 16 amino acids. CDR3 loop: CASSSPPGQDSYEQYF. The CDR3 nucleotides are TGTGCCAGCAGCTCTCCCCCGGGACAGGACTCCTACGAGCAGTACTTC.

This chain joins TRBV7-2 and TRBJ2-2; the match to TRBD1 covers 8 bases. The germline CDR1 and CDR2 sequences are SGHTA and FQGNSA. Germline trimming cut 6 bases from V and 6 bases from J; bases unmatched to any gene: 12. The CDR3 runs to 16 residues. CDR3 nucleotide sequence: TGTGCCAGCAGAGGGCCCGGGACAGGATCAGCCGGGGAGCTGTTTTTT. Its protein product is CASRGPGTGSAGELFF.

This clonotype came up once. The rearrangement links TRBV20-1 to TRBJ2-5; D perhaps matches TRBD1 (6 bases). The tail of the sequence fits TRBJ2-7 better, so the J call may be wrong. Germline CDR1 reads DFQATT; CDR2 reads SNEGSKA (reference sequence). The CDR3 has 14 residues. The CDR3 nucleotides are TGCAGTGCTAGAGACAAGGACAGAACATACGAGCAGTACTTC. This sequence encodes CSARDKDRTYEQYF.

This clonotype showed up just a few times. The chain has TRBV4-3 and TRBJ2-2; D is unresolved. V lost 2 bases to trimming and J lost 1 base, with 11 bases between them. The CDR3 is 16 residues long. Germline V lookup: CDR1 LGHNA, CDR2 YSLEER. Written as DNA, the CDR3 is TGCGCCAGCAGCCAACTCTCAGGTCTGAACACCGGGGAGCTGTTTTTT. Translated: CASSQLSGLNTGELFF.

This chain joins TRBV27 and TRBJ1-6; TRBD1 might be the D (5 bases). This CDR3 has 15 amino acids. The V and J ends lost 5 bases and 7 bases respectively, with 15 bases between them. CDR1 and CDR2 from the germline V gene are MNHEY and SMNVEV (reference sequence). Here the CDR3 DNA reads TGTGCCAGCAGTCCCACTTTTGGGGGGAATTCACCCCTCCACTTT. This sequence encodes CASSPTFGGNSPLHF.

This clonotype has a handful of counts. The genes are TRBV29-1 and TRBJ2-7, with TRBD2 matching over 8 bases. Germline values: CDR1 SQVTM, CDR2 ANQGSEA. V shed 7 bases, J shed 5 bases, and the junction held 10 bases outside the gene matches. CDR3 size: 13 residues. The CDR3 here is CSASGTRSDEQYF. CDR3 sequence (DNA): TGCAGCGCTTCCGGGACTAGAAGCGACGAGCAGTACTTC.

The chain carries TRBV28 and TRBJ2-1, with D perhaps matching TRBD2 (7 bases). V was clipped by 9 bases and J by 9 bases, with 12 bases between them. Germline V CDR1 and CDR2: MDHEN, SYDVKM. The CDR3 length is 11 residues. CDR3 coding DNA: TGTGCCAGTCGACGGGGGGCTGAGCAGTTCTTC. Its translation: CASRRGAEQFF.

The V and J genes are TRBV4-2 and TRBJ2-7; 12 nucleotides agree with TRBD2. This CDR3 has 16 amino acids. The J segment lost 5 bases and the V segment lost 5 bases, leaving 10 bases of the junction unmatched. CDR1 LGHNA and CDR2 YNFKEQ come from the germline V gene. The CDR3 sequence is CASSKRALAGGDEQYF. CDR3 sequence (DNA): TGTGCCAGCAGCAAAAGGGCACTAGCGGGGGGTGACGAGCAGTACTTC.

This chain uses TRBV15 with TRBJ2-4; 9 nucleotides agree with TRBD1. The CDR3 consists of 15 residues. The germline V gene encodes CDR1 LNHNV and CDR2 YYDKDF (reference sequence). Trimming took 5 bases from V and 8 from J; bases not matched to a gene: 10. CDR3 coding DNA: TGTGCCACCAGCCCCCTAGGGACAGGGCTGGACATTCAGTACTTC. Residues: CATSPLGTGLDIQYF. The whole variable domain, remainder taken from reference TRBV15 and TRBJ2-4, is DAMVIQNPRYQVTQFGKPVTLSCSQTLNHNVMYWYQQKSSQAPKLLFHYYDKDFNNEADTPDNFQSRRPNTSFCFLDIRSPGLGDTAMYLCATSPLGTGLDIQYFGAGTRLSVL.

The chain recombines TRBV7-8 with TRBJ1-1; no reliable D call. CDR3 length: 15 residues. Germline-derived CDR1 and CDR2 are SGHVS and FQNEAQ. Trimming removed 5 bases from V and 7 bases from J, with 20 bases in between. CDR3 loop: CASSTLGSPWGEAFF. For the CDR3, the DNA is TGTGCCAGCAGCACCCTGGGGTCCCCTTGGGGTGAAGCTTTCTTT.

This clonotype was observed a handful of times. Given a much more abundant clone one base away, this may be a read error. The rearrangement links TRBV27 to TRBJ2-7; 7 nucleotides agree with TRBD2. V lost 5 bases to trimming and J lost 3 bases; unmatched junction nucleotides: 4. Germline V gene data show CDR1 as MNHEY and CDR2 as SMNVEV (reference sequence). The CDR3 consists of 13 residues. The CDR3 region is CASSPWTSYEQYF. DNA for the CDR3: TGTGCCAGCAGTCCGTGGACTAGCTACGAGCAGTACTTC.

CDR3 sequence (DNA): TGCGCCAGCAGCTTACGACAGGCAGGTCCGACCCAGTACTTC. It encodes CASSLRQAGPTQYF. This chain connects TRBV5-1 to TRBJ2-5; tentatively, D is TRBD1 (6 bases). Per the germline V gene, CDR1 is SGHRS and CDR2 is YFSETQ. The CDR3 extends over 14 amino acids. Trimming took 2 bases from V and 7 from J, leaving 15 bases between them.

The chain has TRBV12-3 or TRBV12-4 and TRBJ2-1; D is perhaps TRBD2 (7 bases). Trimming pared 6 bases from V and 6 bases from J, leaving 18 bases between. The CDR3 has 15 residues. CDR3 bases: TGTGCCAGCAGCCCTAGGGGGGGGCCACCCAATGAGCAGTTCTTC. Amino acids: CASSPRGGPPNEQFF.

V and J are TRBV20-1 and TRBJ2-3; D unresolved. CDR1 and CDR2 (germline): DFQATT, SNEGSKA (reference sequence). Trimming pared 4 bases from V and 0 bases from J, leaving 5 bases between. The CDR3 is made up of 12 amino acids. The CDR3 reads CSATESTDTQYF. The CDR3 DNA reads TGCAGTGCTACAGAGAGCACAGATACGCAGTATTTT.

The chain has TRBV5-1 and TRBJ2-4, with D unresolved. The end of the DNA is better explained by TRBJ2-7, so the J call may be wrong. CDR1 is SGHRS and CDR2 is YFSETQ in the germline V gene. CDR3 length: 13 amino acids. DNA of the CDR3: TGCGCCAGCAGCCAAGGGTCTACCGCCGAGCAGTACTTC. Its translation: CASSQGSTAEQYF.

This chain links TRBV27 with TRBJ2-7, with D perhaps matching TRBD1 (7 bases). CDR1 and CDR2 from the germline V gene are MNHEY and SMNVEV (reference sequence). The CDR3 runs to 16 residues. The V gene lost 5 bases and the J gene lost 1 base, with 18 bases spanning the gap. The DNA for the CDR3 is TGTGCCAGCAGTCCTTTTGTGGAGGGGGCGTCCTACGAGCAGTACTTC. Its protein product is CASSPFVEGASYEQYF.

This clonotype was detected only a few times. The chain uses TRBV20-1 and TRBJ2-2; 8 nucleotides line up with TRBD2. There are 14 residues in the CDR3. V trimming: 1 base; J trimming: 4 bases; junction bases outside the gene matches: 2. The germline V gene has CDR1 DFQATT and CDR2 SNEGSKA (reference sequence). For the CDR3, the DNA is TGCAGTGCTAGAGCGGGGGGGACCACCGGGGAGCTGTTTTTT. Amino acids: CSARAGGTTGELFF.